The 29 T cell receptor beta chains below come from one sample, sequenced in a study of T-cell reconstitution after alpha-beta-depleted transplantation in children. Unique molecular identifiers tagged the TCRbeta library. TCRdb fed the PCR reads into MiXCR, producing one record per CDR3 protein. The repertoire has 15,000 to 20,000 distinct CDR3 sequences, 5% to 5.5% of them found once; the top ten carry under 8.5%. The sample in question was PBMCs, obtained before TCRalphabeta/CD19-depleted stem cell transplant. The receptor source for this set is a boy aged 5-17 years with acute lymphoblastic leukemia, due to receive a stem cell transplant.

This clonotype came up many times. DNA of the CDR3: TGTGCCAGCAGCTTGACTGGATTCACCGGGGAGCTGTTTTTT. Translation: CASSLTGFTGELFF. The chain combines TRBV5-6 with TRBJ2-2; D is ambiguous. Germline CDR1 SGHDT, CDR2 YYEEEE. The V gene lost 1 base and the J gene lost 4 bases, with 8 bases spanning the gap. The CDR3 runs 14 residues.

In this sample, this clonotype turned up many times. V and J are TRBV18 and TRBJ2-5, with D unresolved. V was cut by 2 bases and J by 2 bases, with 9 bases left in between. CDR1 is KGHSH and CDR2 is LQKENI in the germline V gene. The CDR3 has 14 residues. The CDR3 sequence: CASSPDKVQETQYF. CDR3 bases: TGTGCCAGCTCACCAGATAAGGTGCAAGAGACCCAGTACTTC. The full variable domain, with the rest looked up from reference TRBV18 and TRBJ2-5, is NAGVMQNPRHLVRRRGQEARLRCSPMKGHSHVYWYRQLPEEGLKFMVYLQKENIIDESGMPKERFSAEFPKEGPSILRIQQVVRGDSAAYFCASSPDKVQETQYFGPGTRLLVL.

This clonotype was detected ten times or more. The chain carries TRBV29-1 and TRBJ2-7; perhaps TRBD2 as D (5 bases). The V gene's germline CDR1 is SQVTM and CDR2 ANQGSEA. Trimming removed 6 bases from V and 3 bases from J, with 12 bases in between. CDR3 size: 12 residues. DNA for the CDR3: TGCAGCGTCGCAGGACTGCTCTACGAGCAGTACTTC. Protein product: CSVAGLLYEQYF.

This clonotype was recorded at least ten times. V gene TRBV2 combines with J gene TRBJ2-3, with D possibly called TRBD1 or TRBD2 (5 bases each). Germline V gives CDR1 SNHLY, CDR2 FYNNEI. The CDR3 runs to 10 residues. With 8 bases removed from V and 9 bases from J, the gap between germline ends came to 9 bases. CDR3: CASAWGTQYF. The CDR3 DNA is TGTGCCAGCGCTTGGGGGACGCAGTATTTT.

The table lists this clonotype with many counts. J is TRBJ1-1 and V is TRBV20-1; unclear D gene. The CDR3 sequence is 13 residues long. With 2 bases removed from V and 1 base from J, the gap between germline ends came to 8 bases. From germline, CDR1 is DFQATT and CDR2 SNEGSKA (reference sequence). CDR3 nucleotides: TGCAGTGCTAGACAGAGACCGAACACTGAAGCTTTCTTT. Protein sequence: CSARQRPNTEAFF.

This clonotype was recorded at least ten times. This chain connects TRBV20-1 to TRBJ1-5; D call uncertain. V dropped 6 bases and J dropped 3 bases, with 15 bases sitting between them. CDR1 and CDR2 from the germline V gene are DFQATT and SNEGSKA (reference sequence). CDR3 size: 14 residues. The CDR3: CSASSPSPNQPQHF. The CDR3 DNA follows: TGCAGTGCCTCCAGTCCCAGTCCCAATCAGCCCCAGCATTTT.

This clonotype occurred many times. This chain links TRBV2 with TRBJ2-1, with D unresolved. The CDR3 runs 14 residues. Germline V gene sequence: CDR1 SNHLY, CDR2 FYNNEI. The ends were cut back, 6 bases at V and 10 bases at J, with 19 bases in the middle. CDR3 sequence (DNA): TGTGCCAGCAGGGACCCCCTAGAACCCAAGGAGCAGTTCTTC. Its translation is CASRDPLEPKEQFF.

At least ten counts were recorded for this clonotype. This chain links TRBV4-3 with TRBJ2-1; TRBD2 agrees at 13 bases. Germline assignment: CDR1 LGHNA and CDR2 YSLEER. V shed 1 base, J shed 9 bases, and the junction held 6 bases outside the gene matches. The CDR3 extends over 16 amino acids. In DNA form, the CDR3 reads TGCGCCAGCAGCCAAGGTACTAGCGGGAGGGCCGGTGAGCAGTTCTTC. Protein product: CASSQGTSGRAGEQFF.

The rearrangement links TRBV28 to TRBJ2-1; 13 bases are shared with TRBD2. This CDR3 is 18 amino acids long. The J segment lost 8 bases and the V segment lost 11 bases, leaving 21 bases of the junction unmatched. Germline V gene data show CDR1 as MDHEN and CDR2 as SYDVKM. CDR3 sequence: CAPPPRTSGGCHPDEQFF. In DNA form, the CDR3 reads TGTGCCCCCCCCCCCCGGACTAGCGGGGGATGCCATCCGGATGAGCAGTTCTTC.

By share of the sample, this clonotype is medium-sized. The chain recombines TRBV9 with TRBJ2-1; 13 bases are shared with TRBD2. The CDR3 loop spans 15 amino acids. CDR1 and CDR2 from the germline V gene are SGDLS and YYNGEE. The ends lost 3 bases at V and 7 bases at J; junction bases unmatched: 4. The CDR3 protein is CASSAWTSGGNEQFF. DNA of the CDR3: TGTGCCAGCAGCGCTTGGACTAGCGGGGGTAATGAGCAGTTCTTC.

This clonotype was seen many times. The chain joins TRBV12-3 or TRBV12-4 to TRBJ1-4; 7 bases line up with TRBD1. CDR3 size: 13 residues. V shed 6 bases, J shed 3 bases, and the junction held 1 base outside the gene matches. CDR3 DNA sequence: TGTGCCAGCAGAGGGACAGCTAATGAAAAACTGTTTTTT. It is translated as CASRGTANEKLFF.

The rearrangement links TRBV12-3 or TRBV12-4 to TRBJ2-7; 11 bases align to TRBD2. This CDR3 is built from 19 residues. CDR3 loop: CTISLATFGTSGASYEQYF. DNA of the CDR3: TGTACCATCAGTTTAGCAACTTTCGGGACTAGCGGCGCCTCCTACGAGCAGTACTTC.

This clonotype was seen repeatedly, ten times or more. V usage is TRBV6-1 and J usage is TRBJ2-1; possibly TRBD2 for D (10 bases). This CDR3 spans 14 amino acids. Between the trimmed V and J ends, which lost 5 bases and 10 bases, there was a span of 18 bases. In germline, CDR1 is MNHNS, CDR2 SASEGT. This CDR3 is CASSRTSGQGEQFF. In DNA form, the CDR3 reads TGTGCCAGCAGTCGGACTAGCGGACAGGGGGAGCAGTTCTTC.

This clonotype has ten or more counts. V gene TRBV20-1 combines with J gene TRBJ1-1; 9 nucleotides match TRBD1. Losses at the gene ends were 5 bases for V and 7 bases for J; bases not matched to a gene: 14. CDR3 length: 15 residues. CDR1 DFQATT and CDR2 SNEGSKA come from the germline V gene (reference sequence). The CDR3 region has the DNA TGCAGTGCTTCGGACCGGGACAGGGTATACATTGAAGCTTTCTTT. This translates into CSASDRDRVYIEAFF.

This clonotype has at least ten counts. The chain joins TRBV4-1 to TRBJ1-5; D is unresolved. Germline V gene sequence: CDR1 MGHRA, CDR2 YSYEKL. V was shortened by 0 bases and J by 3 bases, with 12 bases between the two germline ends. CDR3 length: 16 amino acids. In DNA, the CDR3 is TGCGCCAGCAGCCAAGAAGGGAGAGGTAACAATCAGCCCCAGCATTTT. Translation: CASSQEGRGNNQPQHF.

The CDR3 DNA reads as TGTGCCAGCAGCTTATTACAGGGGCTCACTGAAGCTTTCTTT. Amino acid sequence: CASSLLQGLTEAFF. The chain combines TRBV11-2 with TRBJ1-1, with 7 bases that match TRBD1. V was pared by 2 bases and J by 4 bases, with 4 bases of the junction left unmatched. This CDR3 has 14 residues. Germline V gene sequence: CDR1 SGHAT, CDR2 FQNNGV.

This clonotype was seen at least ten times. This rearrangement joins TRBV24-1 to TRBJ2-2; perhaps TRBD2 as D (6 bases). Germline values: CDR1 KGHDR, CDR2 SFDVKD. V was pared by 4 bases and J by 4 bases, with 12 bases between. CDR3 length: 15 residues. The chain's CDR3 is CATSDRRVPTGELFF. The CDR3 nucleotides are TGTGCCACCAGTGACAGGAGGGTTCCCACCGGGGAGCTGTTTTTT.

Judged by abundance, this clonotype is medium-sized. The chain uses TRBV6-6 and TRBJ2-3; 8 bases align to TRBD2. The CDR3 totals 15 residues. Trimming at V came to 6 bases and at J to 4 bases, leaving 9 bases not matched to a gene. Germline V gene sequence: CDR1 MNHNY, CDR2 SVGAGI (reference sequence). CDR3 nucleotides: TGTGCCAGCAGGGGGAAGCGGGGGTCGGCAGATACGCAGTATTTT. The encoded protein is CASRGKRGSADTQYF.

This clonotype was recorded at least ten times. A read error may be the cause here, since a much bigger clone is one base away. This chain's CDR3 is CASSPRCLQETQYF. The DNA of the CDR3 is TGTGCCAGCAGCCCCAGGTGCCTGCAAGAGACCCAGTACTTC. The V gene is TRBV12-3 or TRBV12-4, the J gene TRBJ2-5; D uncertain. There are 14 residues in the CDR3. V was clipped by 6 bases and J by 2 bases, with 13 bases between them.

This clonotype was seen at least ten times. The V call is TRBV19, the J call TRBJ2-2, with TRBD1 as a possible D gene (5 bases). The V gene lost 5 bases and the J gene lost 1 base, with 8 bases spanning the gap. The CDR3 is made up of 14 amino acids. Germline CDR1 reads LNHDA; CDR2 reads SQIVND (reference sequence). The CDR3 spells CASSDQGNTGELFF. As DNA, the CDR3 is TGTGCCAGTAGTGACCAGGGGAACACCGGGGAGCTGTTTTTT.

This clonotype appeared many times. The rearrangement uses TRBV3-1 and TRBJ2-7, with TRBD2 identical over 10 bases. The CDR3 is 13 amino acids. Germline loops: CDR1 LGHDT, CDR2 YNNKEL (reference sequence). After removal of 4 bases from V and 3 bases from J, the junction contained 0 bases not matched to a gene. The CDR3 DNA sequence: TGTGCCAGCAGCCGACTAGCGGGCTACGAGCAGTACTTC. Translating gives CASSRLAGYEQYF.

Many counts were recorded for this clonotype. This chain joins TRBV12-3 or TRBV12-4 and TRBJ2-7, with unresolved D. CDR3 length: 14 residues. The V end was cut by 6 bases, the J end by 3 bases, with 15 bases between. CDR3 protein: CASRPIGRSYEQYF. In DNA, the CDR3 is TGTGCCAGCAGACCCATAGGACGAAGCTACGAGCAGTACTTC.

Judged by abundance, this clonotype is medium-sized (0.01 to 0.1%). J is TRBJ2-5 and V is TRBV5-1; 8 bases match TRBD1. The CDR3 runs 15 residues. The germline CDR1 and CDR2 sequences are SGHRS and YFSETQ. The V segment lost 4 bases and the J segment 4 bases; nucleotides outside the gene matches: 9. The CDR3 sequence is CASSPGQGLRETQYF. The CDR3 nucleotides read TGCGCCAGCAGCCCCGGACAGGGTTTACGAGAGACCCAGTACTTC.

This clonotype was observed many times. The CDR3 here is CASSSMRGNEQFF. Here the CDR3 DNA reads TGTGCCAGCAGCTCGATGAGGGGGAATGAGCAGTTCTTC. This chain uses TRBV7-2 with TRBJ2-1; a possible D gene is TRBD1 (6 bases). V lost 4 bases and J 7 bases, leaving 11 bases between the germline ends. The CDR3 runs to 13 residues. Germline values: CDR1 SGHTA, CDR2 FQGNSA.

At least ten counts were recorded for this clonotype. CDR3 in DNA: TGCGCCAGCAGCCAAGCTTTCGGCGAATTTCATGAGCAGTTCTTC. Protein product: CASSQAFGEFHEQFF. The chain links TRBV4-1 to TRBJ2-1, with D hard to call. Looked up from germline, CDR1 is MGHRA and CDR2 is YSYEKL. V was pared by 1 base and J by 8 bases, with 15 bases between. The length of the CDR3 is 15 residues.

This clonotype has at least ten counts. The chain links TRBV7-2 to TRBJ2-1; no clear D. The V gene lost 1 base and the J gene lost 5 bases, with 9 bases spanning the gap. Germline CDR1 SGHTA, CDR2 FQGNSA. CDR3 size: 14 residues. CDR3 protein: CASSLGWANNEQFF. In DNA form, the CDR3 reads TGTGCCAGCAGCTTAGGGTGGGCCAACAATGAGCAGTTCTTC.

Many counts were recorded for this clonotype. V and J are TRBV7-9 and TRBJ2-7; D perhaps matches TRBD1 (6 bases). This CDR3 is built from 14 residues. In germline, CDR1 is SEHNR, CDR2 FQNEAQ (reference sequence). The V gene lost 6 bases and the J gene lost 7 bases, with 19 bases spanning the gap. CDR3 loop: CASRITGTSGEQYF. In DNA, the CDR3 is TGTGCCAGCAGAATTACCGGGACAAGTGGGGAGCAGTACTTC.

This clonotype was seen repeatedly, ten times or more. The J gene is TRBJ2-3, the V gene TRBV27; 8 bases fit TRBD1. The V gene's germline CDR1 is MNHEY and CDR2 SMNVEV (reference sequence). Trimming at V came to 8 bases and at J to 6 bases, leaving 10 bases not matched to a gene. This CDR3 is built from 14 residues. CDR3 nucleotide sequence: TGTGCCAGCGGGTATCAGGGGGCAAGGGATACGCAGTATTTT. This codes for CASGYQGARDTQYF.

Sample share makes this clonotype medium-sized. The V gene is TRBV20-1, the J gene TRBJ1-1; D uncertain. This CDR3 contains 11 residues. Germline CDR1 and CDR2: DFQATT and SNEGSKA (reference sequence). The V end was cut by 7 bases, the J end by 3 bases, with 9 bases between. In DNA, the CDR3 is TGCAGTGTAACGAGGCACACTGAAGCTTTCTTT. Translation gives CSVTRHTEAFF.